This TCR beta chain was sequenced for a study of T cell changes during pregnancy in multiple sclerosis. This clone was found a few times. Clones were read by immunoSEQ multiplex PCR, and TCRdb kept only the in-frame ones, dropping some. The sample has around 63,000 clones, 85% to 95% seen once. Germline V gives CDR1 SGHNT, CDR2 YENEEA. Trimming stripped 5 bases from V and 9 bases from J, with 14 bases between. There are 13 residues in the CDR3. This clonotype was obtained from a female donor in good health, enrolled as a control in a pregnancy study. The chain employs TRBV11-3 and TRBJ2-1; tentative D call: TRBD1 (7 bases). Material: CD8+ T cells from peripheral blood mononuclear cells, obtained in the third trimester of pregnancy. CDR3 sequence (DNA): TGTGCCAGCAGCGCCTACAGGGGAGGTGAGCAGTTCTTC. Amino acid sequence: CASSAYRGGEQFF.